The 7 T cell receptor beta chains below all came from one sample that was sequenced in a study of beta chain features in type 1 diabetes. Expressed TCRB transcripts got sequenced, as all isolated RNA was reverse transcribed. Clones were read by immunoSEQ multiplex PCR, and TCRdb kept only the in-frame ones, dropping some. The sample lists some 220,000 clones; roughly 10% were seen once. Sequences were obtained from central memory CD4+ T cells from blood. Source of these receptors: a man in his late teens or twenties in good health.

This clone has a count of ten or more. The rearrangement uses TRBV11-1 and TRBJ2-1; tentative D call: TRBD2 (6 bases). Trimming cost V 5 bases and J 9 bases, with 20 bases left between them. CDR3 length equals 15 residues. Germline-derived CDR1 and CDR2 are SGHAT and FQDESV (reference sequence). In DNA form, the CDR3 reads TGTGCCAGCAGCCAGCCTGAGGCGGGGATCGGTGAGCAGTTCTTC. Its translation: CASSQPEAGIGEQFF.

In this sample, this clone turned up a few times. This is likely an artifact of a read error, given a far larger clone one base away. The J gene is TRBJ1-4, the V gene TRBV2; D is unresolved. Germline V gene data show CDR1 as SNHLY and CDR2 as FYNNEI. Trimming removed 3 bases from V and 4 bases from J, with 6 bases in between. The CDR3 length is 13 residues. Written as DNA, the CDR3 is TGTGCCAGCAGTGAGGACTTTAATGAAAAACTGTTTTTT. It encodes CASSEDFNEKLFF.

This clone was observed a few times. V usage is TRBV12-5 and J usage is TRBJ2-1; D not certain. CDR1 and CDR2 from the germline V gene are LGHNT and FRNRAP. This CDR3 has 12 residues. Trimming stripped 0 bases from V and 8 bases from J, with 5 bases between. CDR3: CASGLVHHEQFF. CDR3 nucleotide sequence: TGTGCTAGTGGTTTGGTACACCATGAGCAGTTCTTC.

The chain couples TRBV4-3 to TRBJ2-7; a possible D gene is TRBD1 (5 bases). Germline V lookup: CDR1 LGHNA, CDR2 YSLEER. Trimming removed 1 base from V and 3 bases from J, with 13 bases in between. There are 15 residues in the CDR3. In DNA, the CDR3 is TGCGCCAGCAGCCAAGGGGTAAAGGGGCGCTACGAGCAGTACTTC. Translating gives CASSQGVKGRYEQYF.

This clone appeared a few times. The chain carries TRBV5-4 and TRBJ2-3; 7 positions agree with TRBD1. The CDR3 contains 15 residues. Germline CDR1 and CDR2: SGHNT and YYREEE (reference sequence). The trim removed 0 bases at V and 1 base at J, leaving 2 bases unmatched. CDR3 in amino acids: CASSLGTGGTDTQYF. The CDR3 DNA reads TGTGCCAGCAGCTTGGGGACAGGAGGCACAGATACGCAGTATTTT.

The rearrangement links TRBV5-1 to TRBJ1-1; D is unclear. CDR1 is SGHRS, CDR2 YFSETQ, per germline. Deletions cut 4 bases from V and 1 base from J, with 11 bases between. The CDR3 contains 14 residues. CDR3 protein: CASSIGSSNTEAFF. As DNA, the CDR3 is TGCGCCAGCAGCATCGGGTCTTCGAACACTGAAGCTTTCTTT. Together with reference TRBV5-1 and TRBJ1-1, the CDR3 gives the full variable domain: KAGVTQTPRYLIKTRGQQVTLSCSPISGHRSVSWYQQTPGQGLQFLFEYFSETQRNKGNFPGRFSGRQFSNSRSEMNVSTLELGDSALYLCASSIGSSNTEAFFGQGTRLTVV.

The rearrangement links TRBV5-6 to TRBJ2-7; 8 positions match TRBD2. The germline V gene encodes CDR1 SGHDT and CDR2 YYEEEE. CDR3 length: 13 amino acids. J was trimmed by 6 bases and V by 7 bases; bases with no gene match: 9. CDR3 nucleotide sequence: TGTGCCAGCTCACGGCGGGGGGTTAGCGAGCAGTACTTC. Translating it yields CASSRRGVSEQYF.